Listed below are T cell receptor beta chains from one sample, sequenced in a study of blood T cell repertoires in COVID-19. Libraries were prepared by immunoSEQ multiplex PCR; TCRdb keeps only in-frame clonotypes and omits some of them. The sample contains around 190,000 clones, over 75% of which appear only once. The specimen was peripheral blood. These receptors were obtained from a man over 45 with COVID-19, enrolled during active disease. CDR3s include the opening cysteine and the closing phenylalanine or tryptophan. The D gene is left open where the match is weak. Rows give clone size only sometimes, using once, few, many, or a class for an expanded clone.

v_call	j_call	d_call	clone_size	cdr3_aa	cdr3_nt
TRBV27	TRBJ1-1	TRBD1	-	CASRRTGGMNTEAFF	TGTGCCAGCCGACGGACAGGGGGGATGAACACTGAAGCTTTCTTT
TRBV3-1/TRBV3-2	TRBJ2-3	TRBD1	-	CASSRRRQGVKTDTQYF	TGTGCCAGCAGCCGCCGACGACAGGGGGTAAAAACAGATACGCAGTATTTT
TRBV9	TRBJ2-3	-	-	CASSVAAETSTDTQYF	TGTGCCAGCAGCGTAGCAGCGGAGACTAGCACAGATACGCAGTATTTT
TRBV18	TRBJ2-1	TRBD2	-	CASSQSGGFSYNEQFF	TGTGCCAGCTCCCAAAGCGGGGGGTTCTCCTACAATGAGCAGTTCTTC
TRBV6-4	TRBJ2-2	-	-	CASRPTSSPGELFF	TGTGCCAGCAGACCCACTAGTAGCCCCGGGGAGCTGTTTTTT
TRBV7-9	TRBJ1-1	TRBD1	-	CASSPQGVPLEAFF	TGTGCCAGCAGCCCCCAGGGGGTTCCACTTGAAGCTTTCTTT
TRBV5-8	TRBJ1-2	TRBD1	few	CASSLGTGGRGYTF	TGTGCCAGCAGCTTGGGGACAGGGGGACGGGGCTACACCTTC
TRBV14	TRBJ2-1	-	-	CASSQGPTTNEQFF	TGTGCCAGCAGCCAAGGGCCGACAACCAATGAGCAGTTCTTC
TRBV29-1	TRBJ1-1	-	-	CSVEGQGLPEAFF	TGCAGCGTTGAAGGGCAGGGACTCCCTGAAGCTTTCTTT
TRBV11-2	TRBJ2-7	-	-	CASSWPGGEQYF	TGTGCCAGCAGCTGGCCCGGGGGCGAGCAGTACTTC
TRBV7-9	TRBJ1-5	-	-	CASSPLGAQGNQPQHF	TGTGCCAGCAGCCCACTGGGCGCCCAGGGGAATCAGCCCCAGCATTTT
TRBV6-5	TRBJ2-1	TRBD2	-	CASYPQGLGGNEQFF	TGTGCCAGCTACCCTCAGGGACTAGGCGGCAATGAGCAGTTCTTC
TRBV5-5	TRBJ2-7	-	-	CASSLRLGGSYEQYF	TGTGCCAGCAGCTTGAGATTGGGGGGCTCCTACGAGCAGTACTTC
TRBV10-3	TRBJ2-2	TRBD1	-	CAISEWTGGKTGELFF	TGTGCCATCAGTGAATGGACAGGGGGCAAAACCGGGGAGCTGTTTTTT
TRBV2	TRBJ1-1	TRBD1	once	CASSTRQGLNTEAFF	TGTGCCAGCAGTACCCGACAGGGGCTGAACACTGAAGCTTTCTTT
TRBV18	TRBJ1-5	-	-	CASSPVRVGGQPQHF	TGTGCCAGCTCACCGGTAAGGGTCGGGGGTCAGCCCCAGCATTTT
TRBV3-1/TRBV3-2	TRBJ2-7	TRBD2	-	CASSPGSSGKYEQYF	TGTGCCAGCAGCCCGGGGTCTAGCGGGAAATACGAGCAGTACTTC
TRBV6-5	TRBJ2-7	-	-	CASRRTEGYEQYF	TGTGCCAGCAGACGGACCGAGGGCTACGAGCAGTACTTC
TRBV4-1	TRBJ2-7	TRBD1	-	CASSPVRQGVYEQYF	TGCGCCAGCAGCCCAGTTCGACAGGGGGTCTACGAGCAGTACTTC
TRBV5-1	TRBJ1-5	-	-	CASSLAGAVDQPQHF	TGCGCCAGCAGCTTGGCAGGGGCGGTGGATCAGCCCCAGCATTTT
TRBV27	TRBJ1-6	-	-	CASSLTNPNSPLHF	TGTGCCAGCAGTTTAACAAACCCTAATTCACCCCTCCACTTT
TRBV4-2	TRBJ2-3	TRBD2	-	CASSQVGGGTDTQYF	TGTGCCAGCAGCCAAGTCGGCGGGGGAACAGATACGCAGTATTTT
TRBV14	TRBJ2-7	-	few	CASSQENKLAYEQYF	TGTGCCAGCAGCCAAGAGAACAAGTTAGCATACGAGCAGTACTTC
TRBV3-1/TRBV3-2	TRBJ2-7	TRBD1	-	CASSQGGQGNEQYF	TGTGCCAGCAGCCAAGGGGGACAGGGGAACGAGCAGTACTTC
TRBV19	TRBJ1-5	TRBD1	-	CASNRGGSNQPQHF	TGTGCCAGTAACAGGGGAGGTAGCAATCAGCCCCAGCATTTT
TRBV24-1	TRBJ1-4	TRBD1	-	CATSDRRQGLNEKLFF	TGTGCCACCAGTGACCGACGACAGGGTCTGAATGAAAAACTGTTTTTT
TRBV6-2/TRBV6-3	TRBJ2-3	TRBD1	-	CASSYLQGVDTQYF	TGTGCCAGCAGTTATCTTCAGGGGGTAGATACGCAGTATTTT
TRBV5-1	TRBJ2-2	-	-	CASSLLGPGELFF	TGCGCCAGCAGCTTGCTCGGTCCCGGGGAGCTGTTTTTT
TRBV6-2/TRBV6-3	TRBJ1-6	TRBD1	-	CASSQPGQGVSPLHF	TGTGCCAGCAGTCAACCGGGACAGGGGGTATCACCCCTCCACTTT
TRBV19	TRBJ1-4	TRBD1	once	CASSPQGATNEKLFF	TGTGCCAGTAGTCCTCAGGGGGCAACTAATGAAAAACTGTTTTTT
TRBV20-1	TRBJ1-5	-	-	CSALGSEPQHF	TGCAGTGCCCTAGGGAGCGAGCCCCAGCATTTT
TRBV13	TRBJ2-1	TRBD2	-	CASSKLSGRSDNEQFF	TGTGCCAGCAGCAAACTAAGCGGGAGGTCTGACAATGAGCAGTTCTTC
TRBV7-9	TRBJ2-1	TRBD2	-	CASSLTAGGPLEQFF	TGTGCCAGCAGCTTAACGGCGGGAGGGCCGCTTGAGCAGTTCTTC
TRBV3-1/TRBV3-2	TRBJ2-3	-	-	CASSHPRGLRNTQYF	TGTGCCAGCAGCCACCCGCGCGGACTCCGGAATACGCAGTATTTT
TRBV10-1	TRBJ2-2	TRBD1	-	CASSDRGAGTGELFF	TGCGCCAGCAGCGACAGGGGCGCGGGCACCGGGGAGCTGTTTTTT